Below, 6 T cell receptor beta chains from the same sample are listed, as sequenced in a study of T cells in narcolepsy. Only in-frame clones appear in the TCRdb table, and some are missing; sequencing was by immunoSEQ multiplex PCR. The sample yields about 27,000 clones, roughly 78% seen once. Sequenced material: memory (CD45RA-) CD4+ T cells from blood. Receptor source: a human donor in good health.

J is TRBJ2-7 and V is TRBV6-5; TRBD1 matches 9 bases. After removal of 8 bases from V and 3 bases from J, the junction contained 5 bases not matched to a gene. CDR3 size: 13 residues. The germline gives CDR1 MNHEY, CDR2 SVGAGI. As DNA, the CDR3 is TGTGCCAGCCACCTGACAGGGGGCTACGAGCAGTACTTC. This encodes CASHLTGGYEQYF.

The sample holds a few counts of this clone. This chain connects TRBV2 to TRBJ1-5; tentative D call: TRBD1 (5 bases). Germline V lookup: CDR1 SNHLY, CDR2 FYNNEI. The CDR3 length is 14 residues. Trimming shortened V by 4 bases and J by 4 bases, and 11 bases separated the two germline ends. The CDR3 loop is CASSGDSINQPQHF. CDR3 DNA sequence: TGTGCCAGCAGTGGAGACAGTATTAATCAGCCCCAGCATTTT. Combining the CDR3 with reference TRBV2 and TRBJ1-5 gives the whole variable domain EPEVTQTPSHQVTQMGQEVILRCVPISNHLYFYWYRQILGQKVEFLVSFYNNEISEKSEIFDDQFSVERPDGSNFTLKIRSTKLEDSAMYFCASSGDSINQPQHFGDGTRLSIL.

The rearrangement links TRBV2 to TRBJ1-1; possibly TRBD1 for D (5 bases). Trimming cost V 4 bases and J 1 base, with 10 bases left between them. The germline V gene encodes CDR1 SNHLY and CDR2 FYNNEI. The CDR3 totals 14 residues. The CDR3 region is CASSVGRGNTEAFF. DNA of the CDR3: TGTGCCAGCAGTGTAGGGAGGGGGAACACTGAAGCTTTCTTT.

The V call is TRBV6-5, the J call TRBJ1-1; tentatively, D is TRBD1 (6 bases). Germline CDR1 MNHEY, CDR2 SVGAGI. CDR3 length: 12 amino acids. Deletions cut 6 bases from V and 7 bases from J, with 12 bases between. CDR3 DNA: TGTGCCAGCAGACGGACAGCTTATGAAGCTTTCTTT. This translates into CASRRTAYEAFF.

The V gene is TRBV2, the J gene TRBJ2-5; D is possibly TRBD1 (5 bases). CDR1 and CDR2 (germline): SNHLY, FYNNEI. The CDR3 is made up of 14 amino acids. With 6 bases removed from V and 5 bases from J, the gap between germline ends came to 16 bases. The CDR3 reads CASSDRQIWETQYF. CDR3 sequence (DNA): TGTGCCAGCAGCGACCGACAGATTTGGGAGACCCAGTACTTC.

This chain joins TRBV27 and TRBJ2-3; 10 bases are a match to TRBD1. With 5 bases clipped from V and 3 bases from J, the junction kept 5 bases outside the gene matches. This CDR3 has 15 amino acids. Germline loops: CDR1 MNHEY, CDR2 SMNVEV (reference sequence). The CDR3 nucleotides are TGTGCCAGCAGTCCCCGGGACAGGGGAACAGATACGCAGTATTTT. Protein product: CASSPRDRGTDTQYF.